This T cell receptor beta chain was documented in a study of persistence of HIV-infected CD4 T cells. Study summary: The sample holds CD4+ T cells responsive to CMV or HIV-1 Gag.

For this clone: Its antigen is unidentified.

The immunoSEQ assay was version 4, run in survey mode. The method was immunoSEQ multiplex PCR; TCRdb's version includes in-frame clones alone and lacks a portion of them. The sample consists of tens of thousands of clones, approximately 80% of them appearing once. An overlapping HIV-1 Gag peptide pool stimulated these cells at about 1 ug/peptide/mL. Memory cells lacking CD40L and CD69 with high CD45RO were sorted. Germline loops: CDR1 SQVTM, CDR2 ANQGSEA. The CDR3 runs to 14 residues. The V gene lost 8 bases and the J gene lost 0 bases, with 16 bases spanning the gap. Sequenced here: CD4+ T cells sorted from PBMCs after approximately 18-hour stimulation, sampled from a patient who received antiretroviral therapy. The sequence was collected from an adult woman with HIV who was CMV-seropositive. V and J are TRBV29-1 and TRBJ1-1; TRBD1 might be the D (6 bases). The CDR3 loop is CSFKTGVVNTEAFF. In DNA, the CDR3 is TGCAGCTTTAAGACAGGAGTGGTGAACACTGAAGCTTTCTTT.